This TCR beta chain was captured by sequencing in a study of long-term antiretroviral therapy in people with HIV. Whole-study findings and limits: Subsequent to ART, diversity was augmented yet persisted below that of transplant donor controls.

Concerning this clone: The antigen is not known.

A v3.0 immunoSEQ assay was performed at survey level. Repertoires were generated with immunoSEQ multiplex PCR, while TCRdb's copy carries only in-frame clones and drops some. Of 44,000 or so clones in the sample, about 95% were seen once. This CDR3 is 13 amino acids long. Trimming removed 4 bases at V and 6 bases at J, with 9 bases between. CDR1 and CDR2 from the germline V gene are MGHRA and YSYEKL. DNA was extracted from about 1-10 million thawed cryopreserved PBMC. The origin of this receptor is a woman between 45 and 65 years old with HIV. The sample consisted of unsorted PBMCs, taken 3.7 years after starting antiretroviral therapy. V gene TRBV4-1 combines with J gene TRBJ2-2; perhaps TRBD2 as D (5 bases). The CDR3 region is CASSLRAAGELFF. The CDR3 DNA is TGCGCCAGCAGCCTACGAGCGGCCGGGGAGCTGTTTTTT.